This entry lists 30 T cell receptor beta chains sequenced from one sample in a study of vaccination and CD4 T cells after COVID-19. Cultured CD4+ T cells had their DNA profiled by the Oncomine TCR Beta short-read assay. TCRdb called the PCR reads again in MiXCR, with one record for every CDR3 protein. The profile shows roughly 8,100 distinct CDR3 sequences, about half of them singletons. These receptors have no identified antigens. Treatment defined: roughly nine-day PBMC culture with coronavirus spike peptide pools or control peptides (ViraFEST assay). The unexposed donor gave CD4+ T cells before the COVID-19 pandemic (2011-2018). Sequenced input: CD4+ T cells from blood, cultured in vitro. All receptors derive from a human donor in good health.

The chain carries TRBV7-9 and TRBJ2-1; D gene unclear. The CDR3 consists of 19 residues. The V end lost 5 bases, the J end lost 6 bases, and 29 bases lay between the germline ends. CDR1 and CDR2 from the germline V gene are SEHNR and FQNEAQ (reference sequence). CDR3 sequence reads: CASSPIGPRPISMVNEQFF. In DNA, the CDR3 is TGTGCCAGCAGCCCCATAGGACCCCGCCCTATCAGCATGGTCAATGAGCAGTTCTTC.

The chain employs TRBV6-1 and TRBJ1-5; D ambiguous. Germline loops: CDR1 MNHNS, CDR2 SASEGT. V lost 6 bases and J 10 bases, leaving 19 bases between the germline ends. This CDR3 is 14 amino acids long. This CDR3 reads CASSYADGELPQHF. CDR3 nucleotide sequence: TGTGCCAGCAGCTATGCGGACGGGGAACTACCCCAGCATTTT.

This clonotype was observed a handful of times. The chain carries TRBV6-1 and TRBJ1-6; maybe TRBD1 (5 bases). This CDR3 is 14 amino acids long. From germline, CDR1 is MNHNS and CDR2 SASEGT. V lost 9 bases and J 7 bases, leaving 16 bases between the germline ends. CDR3 nucleotide sequence: TGTGCCAGTAAGAATGCAGGGTCCAATTCACCCCTCCACTTT. It is translated as CASKNAGSNSPLHF.

The V call is TRBV6-1, the J call TRBJ1-1, with D maybe TRBD1 (5 bases). Trimming stripped 6 bases from V and 7 bases from J, with 21 bases between. Germline V gene data show CDR1 as MNHNS and CDR2 as SASEGT. The CDR3 runs 15 residues. The CDR3 DNA reads TGTGCCAGCAGCCTTCCGGGACTAGGGAAGGGTGAAGCTTTCTTT. This codes for CASSLPGLGKGEAFF.

This clonotype has only a few counts. This chain connects TRBV20-1 to TRBJ1-2; D not certain. CDR3 length: 12 residues. Germline V gene data show CDR1 as DFQATT and CDR2 as SNEGSKA (reference sequence). V was trimmed by 6 bases and J by 3 bases, leaving 11 bases between them. The DNA of the CDR3 is TGCAGTGCCAAGGACGGATACTATGGCTACACCTTC. It is translated as CSAKDGYYGYTF.

The chain employs TRBV20-1 and TRBJ1-1; 7 bases line up with TRBD1. The CDR3 is 13 residues long. J lost 2 bases, V lost 7 bases, and 7 bases had no gene match. Germline V gives CDR1 DFQATT, CDR2 SNEGSKA (reference sequence). CDR3: CSVQTGINTEAFF. DNA for the CDR3: TGCAGTGTCCAGACAGGGATAAACACTGAAGCTTTCTTT.

This clonotype was seen more than once but under ten times. This chain links TRBV7-9 with TRBJ1-6, with TRBD1 as a possible D gene (5 bases). Per the germline V gene, CDR1 is SEHNR and CDR2 is FQNEAQ (reference sequence). V lost 6 bases and J lost 5, with 14 bases in between. The CDR3 is 15 residues long. The CDR3 protein is CASSESGTDNSPLHF. The CDR3 region has the DNA TGTGCCAGCAGTGAGAGTGGGACTGATAATTCACCCCTCCACTTT.

This chain uses TRBV6-1 with TRBJ1-5, with a possible D match to TRBD1 (5 bases). Germline CDR1 MNHNS, CDR2 SASEGT. V gave up 0 bases and J gave up 0 bases, with 15 bases separating them. CDR3 size: 18 residues. The CDR3 DNA sequence: TGTGCCAGCAGTGAAGCCCACAGGCGACCCGTTAGCAATCAGCCCCAGCATTTT. As protein: CASSEAHRRPVSNQPQHF.

This clonotype was counted a few times. The V gene is TRBV19, the J gene TRBJ1-5, with D unclear. The germline V gene has CDR1 LNHDA and CDR2 SQIVND (reference sequence). The V gene lost 0 bases and the J gene lost 6 bases, with 15 bases spanning the gap. The CDR3 has 16 residues. The CDR3 reads CASSIEVVQVGQPQHF. CDR3 nucleotide sequence: TGTGCCAGTAGTATAGAGGTCGTCCAGGTTGGTCAGCCCCAGCATTTT.

This chain joins TRBV6-2 or TRBV6-3 and TRBJ1-1; 8 bases fit TRBD1. V shed 7 bases and J 1 base; nucleotides not matched to a gene: 11. This CDR3 is built from 16 residues. The germline gives CDR1 MNHEY, CDR2 SVGEGT. CDR3 in amino acids: CASTKGRGPGNTEAFF. CDR3 bases: TGTGCCAGCACGAAAGGCAGGGGGCCGGGGAACACTGAAGCTTTCTTT.

The chain combines TRBV20-1 with TRBJ2-4, with 9 bases matching TRBD2. The trim removed 3 bases at V and 6 bases at J, leaving 6 bases unmatched. The CDR3 sequence is 14 residues long. Germline lookup yields CDR1 DFQATT and CDR2 SNEGSKA (reference sequence). The CDR3 nucleotides are TGCAGTGCTAGGATGGCGGGAGGGACAAACATTCAGTACTTC. It is translated as CSARMAGGTNIQYF.

V usage is TRBV27 and J usage is TRBJ2-7, with unresolved D. The CDR3 has 13 amino acids. Germline assignment: CDR1 MNHEY and CDR2 SMNVEV (reference sequence). V was trimmed by 3 bases and J by 7 bases, leaving 13 bases between them. CDR3 in DNA: TGTGCCAGCAGTTTTGGGTTTCGGAGTGAGCAGTACTTC. Translated, it gives CASSFGFRSEQYF.

In this sample, this clonotype turned up a few times. This chain links TRBV24-1 with TRBJ1-2; 7 bases are shared with TRBD1. Per the germline V gene, CDR1 is KGHDR and CDR2 is SFDVKD. CDR3 size: 12 residues. The V gene end was trimmed by 9 bases and the J gene end by 4 bases; junction bases not matched to a gene: 4. The CDR3 nucleotides read TGTGCCACCCAGGGGGTTGGCTATGGCTACACCTTC. Protein: CATQGVGYGYTF.

V usage is TRBV4-3 and J usage is TRBJ1-1; D call uncertain. Germline CDR1 reads LGHNA; CDR2 reads YSLEER. CDR3 length equals 15 residues. V was clipped by 0 bases and J by 1 base, with 9 bases between them. Here the CDR3 reads CASSQDHNGNTEAFF. DNA of the CDR3: TGCGCCAGCAGCCAAGATCATAACGGGAACACTGAAGCTTTCTTT.

The chain links TRBV19 to TRBJ2-6; D uncertain. Per the germline V gene, CDR1 is LNHDA and CDR2 is SQIVND (reference sequence). The CDR3 runs 17 residues. V was trimmed by 5 bases and J by 0 bases, leaving 14 bases between them. CDR3 nucleotides: TGTGCCAGTAGTTCCGTAGGTCGAAACTCTGGGGCCAACGTCCTGACTTTC. Amino acid sequence: CASSSVGRNSGANVLTF. The full variable domain, rest sourced from reference TRBV19 and TRBJ2-6, is DGGITQSPKYLFRKEGQNVTLSCEQNLNHDAMYWYRQDPGQGLRLIYYSQIVNDFQKGDIAEGYSVSREKKESFPLTVTSAQKNPTAFYLCASSSVGRNSGANVLTFGAGSRLTVL.

The chain combines TRBV2 with TRBJ2-3; 9 nucleotides agree with TRBD2. CDR1 is SNHLY and CDR2 is FYNNEI in the germline V gene. This CDR3 is 14 amino acids long. V lost 4 bases, J lost 3 bases, and 2 bases stayed unmatched. The DNA for the CDR3 is TGTGCCAGCAGTGGGACTAGCGCGACAGATACGCAGTATTTT. Amino acid sequence: CASSGTSATDTQYF. The full variable domain, rest sourced from reference TRBV2 and TRBJ2-3, is EPEVTQTPSHQVTQMGQEVILRCVPISNHLYFYWYRQILGQKVEFLVSFYNNEISEKSEIFDDQFSVERPDGSNFTLKIRSTKLEDSAMYFCASSGTSATDTQYFGPGTRLTVL.

This clonotype was observed a few times. The chain joins TRBV20-1 to TRBJ1-2; 10 bases agree with TRBD1. Germline values: CDR1 DFQATT, CDR2 SNEGSKA (reference sequence). This CDR3 has 14 residues. The junction had 5 bases not matched to a gene; V was cut back by 1 base and J by 6 bases. CDR3 sequence: CSARGAGTGDGYTF. The CDR3 nucleotides read TGCAGTGCTAGAGGCGCGGGGACAGGGGATGGCTACACCTTC.

The gene calls are TRBV5-1 and TRBJ2-1; TRBD2 matches 10 bases. Germline trimming cut 2 bases from V and 6 bases from J; bases unmatched to any gene: 2. Germline CDR1 is SGHRS and CDR2 is YFSETQ. This CDR3 contains 14 residues. CDR3 sequence: CASSFRTSGNEQFF. Here the CDR3 DNA reads TGCGCCAGCAGCTTCAGGACTAGCGGCAATGAGCAGTTCTTC.

The chain has TRBV7-2 and TRBJ1-1, with 8 bases matching TRBD1. With V trimmed by 7 bases and J by 4 bases, 5 bases remained unmatched. CDR1 SGHTA and CDR2 FQGNSA come from the germline V gene. This CDR3 spans 13 amino acids. CDR3 nucleotides: TGTGCCAGCAAACGACAGGGGATCACTGAAGCTTTCTTT. It encodes CASKRQGITEAFF. The whole variable domain, remainder taken from reference TRBV7-2 and TRBJ1-1, is GAGVSQSPSNKVTEKGKDVELRCDPISGHTALYWYRQSLGQGLEFLIYFQGNSAPDKSGLPSDRFSAERTGGSVSTLTIQRTQQEDSAVYLCASKRQGITEAFFGQGTRLTVV.

This chain connects TRBV6-1 to TRBJ1-1; D is unclear. Trimming cost V 1 base and J 11 bases, with 20 bases left between them. The germline CDR1 and CDR2 sequences are MNHNS and SASEGT. The CDR3 covers 15 residues. DNA for the CDR3: TGTGCCAGCAGTGAAGTAGATGTGGTGGTTGTTAGTGCTTTCTTT. It codes for CASSEVDVVVVSAFF.

The chain joins TRBV15 to TRBJ1-5; D is perhaps TRBD1 (6 bases). The CDR3 runs 14 residues. Germline assignment: CDR1 LNHNV and CDR2 YYDKDF (reference sequence). V was trimmed by 8 bases and J by 2 bases, leaving 13 bases between them. The CDR3 nucleotides are TGTGCCACCGAACTGGACAGCCGCAATCAGCCCCAGCATTTT. Residues: CATELDSRNQPQHF.

This clonotype was counted only a few times. V gene TRBV7-2 combines with J gene TRBJ1-6; D gene unclear. Deletions cut 2 bases from V and 6 bases from J, with 8 bases between. The germline V gene encodes CDR1 SGHTA and CDR2 FQGNSA. The length of the CDR3 is 14 residues. CDR3 protein: CASSLNSLNSPLHF. The CDR3 nucleotides are TGTGCCAGCAGCTTAAACAGCCTTAATTCACCCCTCCACTTT.

This clonotype showed up just a few times. V gene TRBV5-6 combines with J gene TRBJ2-7, with TRBD2 matching 11 bases. Germline CDR1 SGHDT, CDR2 YYEEEE. J was trimmed by 5 bases and V by 4 bases; bases with no gene match: 8. This CDR3 is built from 15 residues. CDR3 sequence reads: CASSIYSGRGHEQYF. The CDR3 nucleotides read TGTGCCAGCAGCATCTATAGCGGGAGGGGGCACGAGCAGTACTTC. Full variable domain (remainder filled in from reference TRBV5-6 and TRBJ2-7): DAGVTQSPTHLIKTRGQQVTLRCSPKSGHDTVSWYQQALGQGPQFIFQYYEEEERQRGNFPDRFSGHQFPNYSSELNVNALLLGDSALYLCASSIYSGRGHEQYFGPGTRLTVT.

This sequence joins TRBV7-9 and TRBJ2-1, with 9 bases fitting TRBD2. The CDR3 contains 15 residues. CDR1 is SEHNR and CDR2 is FQNEAQ in the germline V gene (reference sequence). The V and J ends lost 1 base and 7 bases, in that order; junction bases with no gene match: 5. The CDR3 region has the DNA TGTGCCAGCAGCTTAGAGGGGACTAGCCAGAATGAGCAGTTCTTC. It codes for CASSLEGTSQNEQFF. Variable domain in full (rest from reference TRBV7-9 and TRBJ2-1): DTGVSQNPRHKITKRGQNVTFRCDPISEHNRLYWYRQTLGQGPEFLTYFQNEAQLEKSRLLSDRFSAERPKGSFSTLEIQRTEQGDSAMYLCASSLEGTSQNEQFFGPGTRLTVL.

This rearrangement joins TRBV7-6 to TRBJ2-1; D gene ambiguous. The CDR3 runs to 15 residues. Trimming took 1 base from V and 9 from J, leaving 16 bases between them. The germline V gene encodes CDR1 SGHVS and CDR2 FNYEAQ. As DNA, the CDR3 is TGTGCCAGCAGCTTAGTAGTGGTAGGGTCAAGTGAGCAGTTCTTC. This sequence encodes CASSLVVVGSSEQFF. Combining the CDR3 with reference TRBV7-6 and TRBJ2-1 gives the whole variable domain GAGVSQSPRYKVTKRGQDVALRCDPISGHVSLYWYRQALGQGPEFLTYFNYEAQQDKSGLPNDRFSAERPEGSISTLTIQRTEQRDSAMYRCASSLVVVGSSEQFFGPGTRLTVL.

For the CDR3, the DNA is TGTGCCAGCAGCCGCGACAGGGCGGGGGGCACTGAAGCTTTCTTT. This encodes CASSRDRAGGTEAFF. V is TRBV7-8 and J is TRBJ1-1, with 7 bases identical to TRBD1. The CDR3 runs 15 residues. V shed 5 bases and J 4 bases; nucleotides not matched to a gene: 10. The germline gives CDR1 SGHVS, CDR2 FQNEAQ.

For this clonotype: It is likely a read error, because the conserved phenylalanine at the end of the CDR3 is missing. The chain is built from TRBV6-2 or TRBV6-3 and TRBJ1-5; 11 bases align to TRBD1. There are 17 residues in the CDR3. CDR1 and CDR2 from the germline V gene are MNHEY and SVGEGT. V was pared by 0 bases and J by 7 bases, with 8 bases of the junction left unmatched. This CDR3 is CASSYSSGQGGSQPQHL. The CDR3 DNA is TGTGCCAGCAGTTACTCCTCGGGACAGGGGGGCTCCCAGCCCCAGCATCTT.

The CDR3 bases are TGCAGTGCTAGGTCCGGGGGCCAGCCCCAGCATTTT. It yields the protein CSARSGGQPQHF. The rearrangement joins TRBV20-1 to TRBJ1-5, with D perhaps TRBD1 (6 bases). Trimming removed 3 bases from V and 7 bases from J, with 10 bases in between. The germline CDR1 and CDR2 sequences are DFQATT and SNEGSKA (reference sequence). The CDR3 is made up of 12 amino acids.

This clonotype has just a few counts. The chain recombines TRBV20-1 with TRBJ2-3; D is undetermined. The CDR3 has 11 amino acids. Germline CDR1 reads DFQATT; CDR2 reads SNEGSKA (reference sequence). The V end was cut by 8 bases, the J end by 6 bases, with 12 bases between. For the CDR3, the DNA is TGCAGTTGCCTTGCCCAGGATACGCAGTATTTT. It specifies CSCLAQDTQYF.

This clonotype occurred once. V and J are TRBV2 and TRBJ1-2; tentative D call: TRBD1 (6 bases). Germline V gene lookup returns CDR1 SNHLY and CDR2 FYNNEI. The V and J ends lost 6 bases and 0 bases respectively, with 11 bases between them. The CDR3 runs 14 residues. CDR3 in amino acids: CASRTGATNYGYTF. In nucleotides, the CDR3 is TGTGCCAGCAGGACAGGTGCCACTAACTATGGCTACACCTTC.